The 30 T cell receptor beta chains given below trace back to one sample, sequenced in a study of OX40 agonist ivuxolimab in advanced cancers. Receptors were amplified or captured by the immunoSEQ multiplex PCR assay. TCRdb limited this immuneACCESS table to in-frame rearrangements with V and J called. A share of clones is missing; checked studies link under half to unresolved V genes, and the rest is unexplained. In all, the sample holds about 40,000 clones, and about 90% of those were seen once. The top ten constitute more than 12% of the sample. The material was CD4+ or CD8+ T cells sorted from blood, obtained in a trial of the OX40 agonist ivuxolimab. These TCRs come from an adult with an advanced solid tumor such as melanoma, head and neck, liver or kidney cancer.

The chain has TRBV7-9 and TRBJ1-3; D might be TRBD1 (6 bases). The V gene lost 1 base and the J gene lost 4 bases, with 11 bases spanning the gap. This CDR3 is 15 amino acids long. The germline V gene has CDR1 SEHNR and CDR2 FQNEAQ (reference sequence). The CDR3 here is CASSLGGPPGNTIYF. Written as DNA, the CDR3 is TGTGCCAGCAGCTTAGGGGGGCCTCCAGGAAACACCATATATTTT.

V and J are TRBV6-1 and TRBJ2-3, with D perhaps TRBD1 or TRBD2 (5 bases each). Looked up from germline, CDR1 is MNHNS and CDR2 is SASEGT. The CDR3 spans 15 residues. The V gene lost 8 bases and the J gene lost 4 bases, with 19 bases spanning the gap. The chain's CDR3 is CASWGTDGRPDTQYF. For the CDR3, the DNA is TGTGCCAGCTGGGGGACGGATGGGCGCCCAGATACGCAGTATTTT.

The gene calls are TRBV27 and TRBJ2-1; the D is unclear. This CDR3 has 16 amino acids. The germline V and J ends were trimmed by 2 bases and 2 bases, with 13 bases remaining between them. Germline loops: CDR1 MNHEY, CDR2 SMNVEV (reference sequence). This CDR3 reads CASSLPSQLTYNEQFF. CDR3 nucleotide sequence: TGTGCCAGCAGTTTACCTTCTCAGCTGACCTACAATGAGCAGTTCTTC.

The gene calls are TRBV5-4 and TRBJ2-7, with 9 bases identical to TRBD1. V lost 1 base and J lost 0; bases outside the gene matches: 5. This CDR3 is 16 amino acids long. Per the germline V gene, CDR1 is SGHNT and CDR2 is YYREEE (reference sequence). In DNA form, the CDR3 reads TGTGCCAGCAGCTTGATGGGACAGGGATTCTCCTACGAGCAGTACGTC. It codes for CASSLMGQGFSYEQYV.

The chain couples TRBV27 to TRBJ1-2; 9 nucleotides align to TRBD1. The CDR3 covers 13 residues. Germline-derived CDR1 and CDR2 are MNHEY and SMNVEV (reference sequence). The trim removed 7 bases at V and 6 bases at J, leaving 6 bases unmatched. CDR3 amino acids: CASTGQGINGYTF. CDR3 DNA: TGTGCCAGCACAGGACAGGGGATCAATGGCTACACCTTC.

The V and J genes are TRBV18 and TRBJ1-1, with D uncertain. The V end lost 6 bases, the J end lost 3 bases, and 20 bases lay between the germline ends. This CDR3 has 16 residues. The germline gives CDR1 KGHSH, CDR2 LQKENI. This chain's CDR3 is CASSNTAYGIYTEAFF. The CDR3 DNA reads as TGTGCCAGCTCCAACACCGCATATGGCATCTACACTGAAGCTTTCTTT.

V usage is TRBV2 and J usage is TRBJ2-2; no clear D gene. This CDR3 is built from 12 residues. V was trimmed by 7 bases and J by 9 bases, leaving 12 bases between them. Germline V gene lookup returns CDR1 SNHLY and CDR2 FYNNEI. As DNA, the CDR3 is TGTGCCAGCATCGGAGAACACCGGGAGCTGTTTTTT. This sequence encodes CASIGEHRELFF. Drawing the rest from reference TRBV2 and TRBJ2-2, the complete variable domain is EPEVTQTPSHQVTQMGQEVILRCVPISNHLYFYWYRQILGQKVEFLVSFYNNEISEKSEIFDDQFSVERPDGSNFTLKIRSTKLEDSAMYFCASIGEHRELFFGEGSRLTVL.

In its sample, this clone was seen once. This chain uses TRBV28 with TRBJ1-5; 7 bases line up with TRBD1. The CDR3 is made up of 14 amino acids. Germline loops: CDR1 MDHEN, CDR2 SYDVKM. Germline trimming cut 3 bases from V and 9 bases from J; bases unmatched to any gene: 8. The CDR3 here is CASSLGTDSVPQHF. The DNA for the CDR3 is TGTGCCAGCAGTTTGGGGACAGACTCCGTGCCCCAGCATTTT.

The chain carries TRBV2 and TRBJ1-3; D is uncertain. CDR1 is SNHLY, CDR2 FYNNEI, per germline. V was cut by 7 bases and J by 2 bases, with 21 bases left in between. This CDR3 contains 17 residues. In nucleotides, the CDR3 is TGTGCCAGCATCTCTAGTGGGAATCAAATGACTGGAAACACCATATATTTT. This encodes CASISSGNQMTGNTIYF.

This sequence joins TRBV2 and TRBJ2-3; 9 bases align to TRBD1. The CDR3 consists of 16 residues. V shed 4 bases, J shed 0 bases, and the junction held 5 bases outside the gene matches. Germline CDR1 SNHLY, CDR2 FYNNEI. The CDR3 region is CASSGLGTGSTDTQYF. The CDR3, as DNA: TGTGCCAGCAGTGGACTCGGGACAGGGAGCACAGATACGCAGTATTTT.

The chain recombines TRBV7-9 with TRBJ2-3; no definite D call. The CDR3 runs 17 residues. The germline V gene encodes CDR1 SEHNR and CDR2 FQNEAQ (reference sequence). V gave up 2 bases and J gave up 2 bases, with 17 bases separating them. CDR3 residues: CASSLKDPTSFTDTQYF. The CDR3 region has the DNA TGTGCCAGCAGCTTAAAAGATCCAACGTCGTTCACAGATACGCAGTATTTT.

This chain links TRBV28 with TRBJ1-2; D gene uncertain. In germline, CDR1 is MDHEN, CDR2 SYDVKM. V lost 8 bases, J lost 0 bases, and 7 bases lay in between. There are 12 residues in the CDR3. CDR3 DNA sequence: TGTGCCAGCCTCAGTTCTAACTATGGCTACACCTTC. Residues: CASLSSNYGYTF.

The J gene is TRBJ2-3, the V gene TRBV5-1, with a possible D match to TRBD1 (6 bases). The CDR3 is 14 amino acids. Germline values: CDR1 SGHRS, CDR2 YFSETQ. Trimming shortened V by 2 bases and J by 4 bases, and 11 bases separated the two germline ends. CDR3 nucleotide sequence: TGCGCCAGCAGCTTTCGACAGGTCTCAGATACGCAGTATTTT. It encodes CASSFRQVSDTQYF. The full variable domain, with the rest looked up from reference TRBV5-1 and TRBJ2-3, is KAGVTQTPRYLIKTRGQQVTLSCSPISGHRSVSWYQQTPGQGLQFLFEYFSETQRNKGNFPGRFSGRQFSNSRSEMNVSTLELGDSALYLCASSFRQVSDTQYFGPGTRLTVL.

Note on this clone: Other DNA sequences in this sample translate to the same CDR3. The chain combines TRBV19 with TRBJ2-2, with D possibly being TRBD1 (6 bases). The CDR3 is made up of 13 amino acids. Per the germline V gene, CDR1 is LNHDA and CDR2 is SQIVND (reference sequence). The V end was cut by 5 bases, the J end by 6 bases, with 10 bases between. This CDR3 reads CASSYRVAGELFF. The DNA of the CDR3 is TGTGCCAGTAGTTACAGGGTCGCCGGGGAGCTGTTTTTT.

The J gene is TRBJ2-7, the V gene TRBV2; 13 positions agree with TRBD2. Trimming removed 6 bases from V and 6 bases from J; junction bases left unmatched: 8. Germline lookup yields CDR1 SNHLY and CDR2 FYNNEI. The CDR3 extends over 15 amino acids. CDR3 sequence (DNA): TGTGCCAGCAGGGAACTAGCGGGAGGGCCTATCGAGCAGTACTTC. Protein: CASRELAGGPIEQYF.

The chain uses TRBV7-9 and TRBJ2-2; no clear D. The CDR3 covers 14 residues. Germline-derived CDR1 and CDR2 are SEHNR and FQNEAQ (reference sequence). Trimming removed 3 bases from V and 4 bases from J, with 9 bases in between. CDR3 residues: CASSFWGGTGELFF. The CDR3 region has the DNA TGTGCCAGCAGCTTTTGGGGTGGCACCGGGGAGCTGTTTTTT. Full variable domain (missing parts from reference TRBV7-9 and TRBJ2-2): DTGVSQNPRHKITKRGQNVTFRCDPISEHNRLYWYRQTLGQGPEFLTYFQNEAQLEKSRLLSDRFSAERPKGSFSTLEIQRTEQGDSAMYLCASSFWGGTGELFFGEGSRLTVL.

The chain links TRBV10-2 to TRBJ2-7, with D unresolved. Between the trimmed V and J ends, which lost 5 bases and 2 bases, there was a span of 4 bases. The CDR3 spans 11 residues. The germline V gene has CDR1 WSHSY and CDR2 SAAADI. The CDR3 DNA reads TGCGCCAGCAGTCCAACCTACGAGCAGTACTTC. This gives the protein CASSPTYEQYF.

This sequence joins TRBV5-6 and TRBJ2-7; either TRBD1 or TRBD2 may fit D (5 bases each). V lost 0 bases and J lost 1, with 8 bases in between. The CDR3 totals 14 residues. Germline assignment: CDR1 SGHDT and CDR2 YYEEEE. CDR3 bases: TGTGCCAGCAGCTTGGGAGGGGATTCCTACGAGCAGTACTTC. Translation gives CASSLGGDSYEQYF.

This clone was seen a single time. The V call is TRBV29-1, the J call TRBJ2-2; possibly TRBD1 for D (5 bases). Germline CDR1 reads SQVTM; CDR2 reads ANQGSEA. The CDR3 contains 14 residues. With 6 bases removed from V and 0 bases from J, the gap between germline ends came to 11 bases. CDR3 nucleotide sequence: TGCAGCGTCCGGACACCCGCGAACACCGGGGAGCTGTTTTTT. Translation: CSVRTPANTGELFF.

The chain recombines TRBV15 with TRBJ2-7, with TRBD2 as a possible D gene (6 bases). Germline V lookup: CDR1 LNHNV, CDR2 YYDKDF (reference sequence). This CDR3 region has 13 residues. The germline V and J ends were trimmed by 3 bases and 0 bases, with 6 bases remaining between them. The CDR3 DNA sequence: TGTGCCACCAGCAGGCGGGACTCCTACGAGCAGTACTTC. It yields the protein CATSRRDSYEQYF.

V and J are TRBV27 and TRBJ2-1, with TRBD2 matching over 11 bases. J gave up 6 bases and V 7 bases, and 2 bases lay outside the gene matches. The CDR3 loop spans 13 amino acids. The germline V gene has CDR1 MNHEY and CDR2 SMNVEV (reference sequence). The CDR3 sequence is CASKLAGVNEQFF. The CDR3 region has the DNA TGTGCCAGCAAACTAGCGGGAGTCAATGAGCAGTTCTTC.

The DNA for the CDR3 is TGTGCCAGCAGTTTGACTAGCGGGACCGGGGAGCTGTTTTTT. As protein: CASSLTSGTGELFF. The chain employs TRBV6-6 and TRBJ2-2; TRBD2 aligns across 10 bases. This CDR3 spans 14 amino acids. CDR1 is MNHNY, CDR2 SVGAGI, per germline (reference sequence). J gave up 5 bases and V 4 bases, and 1 base lay outside the gene matches.

CDR3 sequence (DNA): TGTGCCAGCAGTTTATTTGGTAATCAGCCCCAGCATTTT. This encodes CASSLFGNQPQHF. This chain links TRBV27 with TRBJ1-5; D remains unclear. V lost 1 base, J lost 4 bases, and 5 bases lay in between. This CDR3 spans 13 amino acids. Germline V gene lookup returns CDR1 MNHEY and CDR2 SMNVEV (reference sequence).

The chain recombines TRBV27 with TRBJ2-5; tentative D call: TRBD2 (6 bases). The J call is in doubt because the DNA end fits TRBJ2-7 better. Germline V gene sequence: CDR1 MNHEY, CDR2 SMNVEV (reference sequence). This CDR3 region has 15 residues. CDR3 DNA sequence: TGTGCCAGCAGTGGAGGGGACGGACTCTCCTACGAGCAGTACTTC. Translation gives CASSGGDGLSYEQYF.

This chain connects TRBV7-8 to TRBJ2-7, with 7 bases aligning to TRBD1. CDR1 SGHVS and CDR2 FQNEAQ come from the germline V gene. V dropped 5 bases and J dropped 4; count of bases not matched to a gene: 8. The CDR3 is made up of 14 amino acids. The CDR3: CASSPRTGTYEQYF. CDR3 in DNA: TGTGCCAGCAGCCCACGGACAGGAACGTACGAGCAGTACTTC.

The V call is TRBV7-2, the J call TRBJ1-1; 9 bases line up with TRBD1. The CDR3 runs to 16 residues. In germline, CDR1 is SGHTA, CDR2 FQGNSA. V was clipped by 4 bases and J by 4 bases; unmatched bases: 10. The CDR3 nucleotides are TGTGCCAGCAGCTATAGGCCCGGGACAGGGAGCACTGAAGCTTTCTTT. Encoded protein: CASSYRPGTGSTEAFF. Full variable domain (remainder filled in from reference TRBV7-2 and TRBJ1-1): GAGVSQSPSNKVTEKGKDVELRCDPISGHTALYWYRQSLGQGLEFLIYFQGNSAPDKSGLPSDRFSAERTGGSVSTLTIQRTQQEDSAVYLCASSYRPGTGSTEAFFGQGTRLTVV.

The V call is TRBV25-1, the J call TRBJ2-1; D may be TRBD2 (5 bases). The CDR3 is 12 residues long. The V end was cut by 5 bases, the J end by 9 bases, with 11 bases between. Germline values: CDR1 MGHDK, CDR2 SYGVNS. The CDR3 spells CASSPGSAEQFF. The CDR3 nucleotides read TGTGCCAGCAGTCCGGGGAGCGCTGAGCAGTTCTTC.

This clone has more than one count but fewer than ten. V usage is TRBV7-9 and J usage is TRBJ2-7, with unresolved D. V lost 4 bases and J 5 bases, leaving 15 bases between the germline ends. In germline, CDR1 is SEHNR, CDR2 FQNEAQ (reference sequence). The CDR3 is 14 residues long. The CDR3 here is CASSSPAHGNEQYF. In DNA, the CDR3 is TGTGCCAGCAGCTCCCCAGCCCATGGGAACGAGCAGTACTTC.

The J gene is TRBJ1-2, the V gene TRBV28; no clear D. Germline V gene lookup returns CDR1 MDHEN and CDR2 SYDVKM. V was pared by 2 bases and J by 4 bases, with 14 bases between. The CDR3 spans 15 residues. The CDR3 bases are TGTGCCAGCAGTTTACAGCAGTTGATTAGCTATGGCTACACCTTC. This sequence encodes CASSLQQLISYGYTF.

This clone was counted once. This sequence joins TRBV19 and TRBJ2-3; weak D call: TRBD2 (6 bases). Trimming took 5 bases from V and 5 from J, leaving 14 bases between them. This CDR3 comprises 14 residues. In germline, CDR1 is LNHDA, CDR2 SQIVND (reference sequence). The CDR3 reads CASSAGPGGDTQYF. The CDR3 nucleotides read TGTGCCAGTAGTGCGGGACCCGGCGGAGATACGCAGTATTTT.